This TCR beta chain was sequenced in a study of tumor and adjacent non-tumor tissue in lung cancer. Study in general: Histology: about a dozen adenocarcinoma, a couple of squamous cell carcinoma, 1 small cell lung cancer. Aged roughly 30 to 85 years, patients included nine to ten men and roughly 5 women with stage I to III disease. Study findings and constraints: Compared with tumor, normal lung showed significantly lower TCR diversity. Top 100 clones took a larger repertoire share in normal lung.

Three rounds of nested PCR, following a modified ARM-PCR protocol, produced the TCRbeta library. TCRdb reprocessed the multiplex PCR reads with MiXCR, giving one entry per CDR3 protein. Seen here are approximately 110,000 distinct CDR3 sequences, roughly 74% observed once, and the top ten hold 37%. This clonotype appeared a single time. What it recognizes is unknown. This may stem from a read error, because a much larger clone lies one nucleotide away. V was clipped by 5 bases and J by 7 bases; unmatched bases: 12. This CDR3 contains 16 residues. Germline V CDR1 and CDR2: SGHNT, YYREEE (reference sequence). RNA was extracted from bulk tissue without any cell sorting.

What was sequenced was lung tumor tissue. This TCR derives from a woman aged 55-70 years with non-small cell lung cancer. This chain connects TRBV5-4 to TRBJ2-1; 10 bases line up with TRBD1. For the CDR3, the DNA is TGTGCCAGCAGGCAGACCGGGACAGGGGATTGGAATGAGCAGTTCTTC. As protein: CASRQTGTGDWNEQFF.